Below, 10 T cell receptor beta chains from the same sample are listed, as sequenced in a study of OX40 agonist ivuxolimab in advanced cancers. Here immunoSEQ multiplex PCR was the method, and the copy in TCRdb shows in-frame clones only, minus some. The sample lists about 35,000 clones, 80% to 85% seen once, with around 1.9% in the top ten. This specimen consisted of CD4+ or CD8+ T cells sorted from blood, obtained in a trial of the OX40 agonist ivuxolimab. Every receptor here comes from an adult with an advanced solid tumor such as melanoma, head and neck, liver or kidney cancer.

The CDR3 sequence is CASSFGVGTGTDTQYF. CDR3 nucleotides: TGCGCCAGCAGCTTTGGGGTTGGTACGGGCACAGATACGCAGTATTTT. The rearrangement links TRBV5-1 to TRBJ2-3; D call uncertain. CDR3 length: 16 residues. Germline CDR1 SGHRS, CDR2 YFSETQ. V lost 2 bases, J lost 1 base, and 14 bases lay in between.

The chain couples TRBV5-1 to TRBJ2-2; 8 bases line up with TRBD2. Trimming removed 0 bases from V and 6 bases from J; junction bases left unmatched: 4. There are 15 residues in the CDR3. Germline values: CDR1 SGHRS, CDR2 YFSETQ. CDR3: CASSLVAGQSGELFF. CDR3 coding DNA: TGCGCCAGCAGCTTGGTAGCGGGGCAGTCCGGGGAGCTGTTTTTT.

The chain links TRBV5-4 to TRBJ1-1; no clear D gene. V dropped 2 bases and J dropped 5 bases, with 16 bases sitting between them. The length of the CDR3 is 15 residues. Per germline, CDR1 SGHNT and CDR2 YYREEE (reference sequence). Written as DNA, the CDR3 is TGTGCCAGCAGCTTTGATGCGGGCACGGGGACTGAAGCTTTCTTT. Translation gives CASSFDAGTGTEAFF.

The V gene is TRBV15, the J gene TRBJ2-5; tentatively, D is TRBD2 (7 bases). From germline, CDR1 is LNHNV and CDR2 YYDKDF (reference sequence). This CDR3 has 16 amino acids. V was clipped by 0 bases and J by 5 bases, with 16 bases between them. The chain's CDR3 is CATSRDGRGGGETQYF. The DNA of the CDR3 is TGTGCCACCAGCAGAGATGGGCGCGGGGGCGGGGAGACCCAGTACTTC. Drawing the rest from reference TRBV15 and TRBJ2-5, the complete variable domain is DAMVIQNPRYQVTQFGKPVTLSCSQTLNHNVMYWYQQKSSQAPKLLFHYYDKDFNNEADTPDNFQSRRPNTSFCFLDIRSPGLGDTAMYLCATSRDGRGGGETQYFGPGTRLLVL.

CDR3 amino acids: CACNDVGQSYEQYF. In DNA, the CDR3 is TGTGCCTGCAACGACGTGGGACAGTCCTACGAGCAGTACTTC. The rearrangement joins TRBV30 to TRBJ2-7, with 7 nucleotides matching TRBD1. Trimming cost V 6 bases and J 1 base; bases outside gene matches: 9. The CDR3 extends over 14 amino acids. Germline CDR1 reads GTSNPN; CDR2 reads SVGIG (reference sequence).

This clone was observed once. The rearrangement joins TRBV4-1 to TRBJ2-4, with 8 bases matching TRBD2. Losses at the gene ends were 0 bases for V and 7 bases for J; bases not matched to a gene: 5. Germline CDR1 reads MGHRA; CDR2 reads YSYEKL. The CDR3 runs to 15 residues. This CDR3 is CASSQELQRGNIQYF. As DNA, the CDR3 is TGCGCCAGCAGCCAAGAACTCCAGCGGGGGAACATTCAGTACTTC.

The chain carries TRBV28 and TRBJ2-7; 8 bases match TRBD2. The junction had 7 bases not matched to a gene; V was cut back by 6 bases and J by 3 bases. The CDR3 covers 14 residues. CDR1 MDHEN and CDR2 SYDVKM come from the germline V gene. CDR3 protein: CASRSTGGSYEQYF. The CDR3 nucleotides read TGTGCCAGCAGATCCACGGGAGGGAGCTACGAGCAGTACTTC.

CDR3 nucleotides: TGTGCCAGCAGTGAATTAGAAAGCGACCGCAACGAGCAGTACTTC. Amino acid sequence: CASSELESDRNEQYF. V usage is TRBV25-1 and J usage is TRBJ2-7; D ambiguous. V lost 1 base to trimming and J lost 5 bases, with 15 bases between them. CDR1 and CDR2 from the germline V gene are MGHDK and SYGVNS. The CDR3 spans 15 residues.

This clone was recorded once. The V and J genes are TRBV19 and TRBJ1-2; 12 bases align to TRBD1. The CDR3 has 16 residues. CDR1 is LNHDA, CDR2 SQIVND, per germline (reference sequence). Trimming at V came to 4 bases and at J to 5 bases, leaving 8 bases not matched to a gene. The CDR3 here is CASSTPGQGARYGYTF. The DNA for the CDR3 is TGTGCCAGTAGTACCCCGGGACAGGGGGCGCGGTATGGCTACACCTTC.

This chain links TRBV7-6 with TRBJ1-6; D is perhaps TRBD1 (6 bases). Between the trimmed V and J ends, which lost 4 bases and 5 bases, there was a span of 9 bases. The CDR3 runs to 14 residues. Germline assignment: CDR1 SGHVS and CDR2 FNYEAQ. Here the CDR3 DNA reads TGTGCCAGCAGCTCGGGACAAAATAATTCACCCCTCCACTTT. Protein sequence: CASSSGQNNSPLHF. The whole variable domain, remainder taken from reference TRBV7-6 and TRBJ1-6, is GAGVSQSPRYKVTKRGQDVALRCDPISGHVSLYWYRQALGQGPEFLTYFNYEAQQDKSGLPNDRFSAERPEGSISTLTIQRTEQRDSAMYRCASSSGQNNSPLHFGNGTRLTVT.